The rows below give T cell receptor beta chains drawn from one sample of a study of Graves' ophthalmopathy and Graves' hyperthyroidism. TCRdb reprocessed the multiplex PCR reads with MiXCR, giving one entry per CDR3 protein. This sample has 300,000 to 400,000 distinct CDR3 sequences, with 15% to 20% found just once. Sequencing was done on a sample of peripheral blood. These receptors originate from an adult man with Graves' ophthalmopathy. Each CDR3 is given with its conserved first and last residue. The D gene is left open where the match is weak. The size entry is marked missing in some rows and otherwise reads once, few, many or a size class.

v_gene	j_gene	abundance	d_gene	CDR3nt	CDR3aa
TRBV5-1	TRBJ1-2	many	.	TGCGCCAGCAGCTTGGAGGGGGGCTATGGCTACACCTTC	CASSLEGGYGYTF
TRBV12-3/TRBV12-4	TRBJ1-5	many	.	TGTGCCAGCAGTTTTGGGTCCCGGAACAATCAGCCCCAGCATTTT	CASSFGSRNNQPQHF
TRBV9	TRBJ2-4	many	.	TGTGCCAGCAGCGTAGATGGAAGTAGGGCCAAAAACATTCAGTACTTC	CASSVDGSRAKNIQYF
TRBV27	TRBJ1-5	many	TRBD1	TGTGCCAGCAGTTTAAGAGGTTGGGTGACAGGGATTAATCAGCCCCAGCATTTT	CASSLRGWVTGINQPQHF
TRBV6-2/TRBV6-3	TRBJ2-5	many	TRBD1	TGTGCCAGCAGATCCTGGACAGGGCAAGAGACCCAGTACTTC	CASRSWTGQETQYF
TRBV29-1	TRBJ1-2	.	.	TGCAGCGTTGAAGGGGGCGACGGCTACACCTTC	CSVEGGDGYTF
TRBV4-1	TRBJ2-5	.	TRBD1	TGCGCCAGCAGCCTGGTCCCCGCAGGGGGCGGCGAGACCCAGTACTTC	CASSLVPAGGGETQYF
TRBV20-1	TRBJ2-4	many	.	TGCAGTGCTAGAGTTGTGTCCCAGAACATTCAGTACTTC	CSARVVSQNIQYF
TRBV7-3	TRBJ1-2	many	.	TGTGCCAGCAGCGCCGGGGGGGGAGGCTACACCTTC	CASSAGGGGYTF
TRBV12-3/TRBV12-4	TRBJ1-5	many	.	TGTGCCAGCAGTTTAAGAGGGTTTCAGCCCCAGCATTTT	CASSLRGFQPQHF
TRBV28	TRBJ2-7	many	TRBD2	TGTGCCAGCCGATCGGGGCGGGGGTTCTACGAGCAGTACTTC	CASRSGRGFYEQYF
TRBV11-1	TRBJ2-5	many	TRBD2	TGTGCCAGCAGCTTATCTGGGGGGGTAGGAGAGACCCAGTACTTC	CASSLSGGVGETQYF
TRBV30	TRBJ2-5	many	TRBD1	TGTGCCTGCCAACCCGACAGGGGGGAGACCCAGTACTTC	CACQPDRGETQYF
TRBV14	TRBJ1-1	.	.	TGTGCCAGCAGCCGTTGGTCCTCAGGGCGTTTCTTGGACACTGAAGCTTTCTTT	CASSRWSSGRFLDTEAFF
TRBV7-2	TRBJ2-2	.	TRBD2	TGTGCCAGCAGCGGTCAGAGTAGCGGGGCCGGGGAGCTGTCTTTT	CASSGQSSGAGELSF
TRBV15	TRBJ1-5	many	TRBD1	TGTGCCACCAGCAGAGGGATGGTCGGGACAGGGAGTAGTCAGCCCCAGCATTTT	CATSRGMVGTGSSQPQHF
TRBV5-1	TRBJ2-5	many	TRBD1	TGCGCCAGCAGCACCTGGACAGGAGAAGAGACCCAGTACTTC	CASSTWTGEETQYF
TRBV11-2	TRBJ2-7	.	.	TGTGCCAGCAGCTTCCCCGGACTCCGAACCGAGCAGTACTTC	CASSFPGLRTEQYF
TRBV5-1	TRBJ2-7	many	.	TGCGCCAGCAGCACCGACGGGACTGAGCAGTACTTC	CASSTDGTEQYF
TRBV24-1	TRBJ2-2	many	.	TGTGCCACCAGTGATGGCAGGGGTATCGGGGAGCTGTTTTTT	CATSDGRGIGELFF
TRBV28	TRBJ1-1	many	.	TGTGCCAGCTGGGACAAAGTCACTGAAGCTTTCTTT	CASWDKVTEAFF
TRBV5-5	TRBJ1-5	.	TRBD1	TGTGCCAGCAGCCCGGAGACAGGGCTGAATCAGCCCCAGCATTTT	CASSPETGLNQPQHF
TRBV12-3/TRBV12-4	TRBJ1-6	many	TRBD1	TGTGCCAGCACCAGGTCTACCAGGACAGGCTATAATTCACCCCTCCACTTT	CASTRSTRTGYNSPLHF
TRBV12-3/TRBV12-4	TRBJ1-1	many	.	TGTGCCAGCACTAGACAGCTGGAAGCTTTCTTT	CASTRQLEAFF
TRBV7-9	TRBJ2-2	many	TRBD1	TGTGCCAGCCCAAAGACAGGGGGGAACACCGGGGAGCTGTTTTTT	CASPKTGGNTGELFF
TRBV20-1	TRBJ1-5	many	TRBD1	TGCAGTGCTAAAGACAGGGGTCAGCCCCAGCATTTT	CSAKDRGQPQHF
TRBV12-3/TRBV12-4	TRBJ2-2	many	TRBD1	TGTGCCAGCAGTTACGGACAGGGAAGGGCCGGGGAGCTGTTTTTT	CASSYGQGRAGELFF
TRBV12-3/TRBV12-4	TRBJ1-5	many	TRBD1	TGTGCCAGCAAACCGGGACAGGTGAATCAGCCCCAGCATTTT	CASKPGQVNQPQHF
TRBV11-2	TRBJ2-5	many	TRBD2	TGTGCCAGCAGCCGCCGCGAGCGGGGGGTAGGAGAGACCCAGTACTTC	CASSRRERGVGETQYF
TRBV5-6	TRBJ2-5	many	.	TGTGCCAGCAGCTTGGCGCCCAGACTCCAAGAGACCCAGTACTTC	CASSLAPRLQETQYF
TRBV30	TRBJ2-2	many	.	TGTGCCTGGAAGACAGAGCTGGACACCGGGGAGCTGTTTTTT	CAWKTELDTGELFF
TRBV28	TRBJ2-5	.	.	TGTGCCAGCAGTGCTACCGGGACTTTCCAAGAGACCCAGTACTTC	CASSATGTFQETQYF
TRBV6-2/TRBV6-3	TRBJ2-2	many	TRBD2	TGTGCCAGCAGACTAGCGGGGGGCCGATACACCGGGGAGCTGTTTTTT	CASRLAGGRYTGELFF
TRBV7-2	TRBJ1-1	many	TRBD1	TGTGCCAGCAGCGACAGGGCCTCGGTGAACACTGAAGCTTTCTTT	CASSDRASVNTEAFF
TRBV6-5	TRBJ1-1	.	.	TGTGCCAGCAGTTTCAGCGGAAGGACTGAAGCTTTCTTT	CASSFSGRTEAFF
TRBV6-2/TRBV6-3	TRBJ1-6	many	.	TGTGCCAGCAAAGGGGCTTTCCCTTCTCACGGACCCCTCCACTTT	CASKGAFPSHGPLHF
TRBV12-3/TRBV12-4	TRBJ1-1	many	.	TGTGCCAGCGGGCGGGGGGAGGTGCTCACTGAAGCTTTCTTT	CASGRGEVLTEAFF
TRBV10-3	TRBJ2-7	many	TRBD1	TGTGCCATCAGAGGGGCACAGGGGTACGAGCAGTACTTC	CAIRGAQGYEQYF
TRBV6-4	TRBJ1-1	.	.	TGTGCCAGTAAGGCTACTACGTGGAACACTGAAGCTTTCTTT	CASKATTWNTEAFF